Listed below are T cell receptor beta chains from one sample, sequenced in a study of T cells in localized non-small cell lung cancer. Clones were read by immunoSEQ multiplex PCR, and TCRdb kept only the in-frame ones, dropping some. The repertoire has 30,000 to 35,000 clones, approximately 90% of them found once; the top ten carry approximately 2%. The sequencing used peripheral blood, collected before any cancer treatment. These receptors were taken from a female donor over 55 with stage I lung adenocarcinoma. The CDR3 runs from the conserved cysteine through the conserved F or W. The D gene is left open where the match is weak. Clone size, where shown, is once, few, many, or a class for clones that have expanded.

J,D,V,size,CDR3,DNA
TRBJ2-7,-,TRBV9,-,CASSVSGTEAYEQYF,TGTGCCAGCAGCGTTTCCGGGACGGAAGCCTACGAGCAGTACTTC
TRBJ1-3,-,TRBV25-1,-,CASSEVGSTGNTIYF,TGTGCCAGCAGTGAAGTGGGCAGCACCGGAAACACCATATATTTT
TRBJ1-6,-,TRBV5-8,-,CASSLVGTNSPLHF,TGTGCCAGCAGCTTGGTAGGGACTAATTCACCCCTCCACTTT
TRBJ2-7,-,TRBV11-2,-,CASSRPGPESGEQYF,TGTGCCAGCAGCCGGCCAGGACCCGAATCGGGTGAGCAGTACTTC
TRBJ1-1,TRBD1,TRBV11-3,-,CASMPGQGNTEAFF,TGTGCCAGCATGCCGGGACAGGGGAACACTGAAGCTTTCTTT
TRBJ1-2,-,TRBV6-6,-,CASSYSENYGYTF,TGTGCCAGCAGTTACTCAGAAAACTATGGCTACACCTTC
TRBJ2-5,TRBD1,TRBV5-6,-,CASSDDGTGQETQYF,TGTGCCAGCAGCGACGACGGGACAGGACAAGAGACCCAGTACTTC
TRBJ1-1,-,TRBV2,-,CASSESAFYFEAFF,TGTGCCAGCAGTGAAAGTGCATTCTATTTTGAAGCTTTCTTT
TRBJ2-3,TRBD1,TRBV11-3,-,CASLPGTGMVKDTQYF,TGTGCCAGCCTCCCCGGGACAGGGATGGTAAAAGATACGCAGTATTTT
TRBJ2-5,-,TRBV5-1,-,CASSLVAGRETQYF,TGCGCCAGCAGCTTGGTGGCAGGGCGAGAGACCCAGTACTTC
TRBJ1-6,TRBD1,TRBV11-3,few,CASSFPGTGLSPLHF,TGTGCCAGCAGCTTCCCCGGGACAGGGCTTTCACCCCTCCACTTT
TRBJ1-2,-,TRBV6-1,-,CASKDGGYGYTF,TGTGCCAGCAAAGATGGGGGCTATGGCTACACCTTC
TRBJ2-3,-,TRBV4-3,few,CASSQVGTDTQYF,TGCGCCAGCAGCCAAGTGGGGACAGATACGCAGTATTTT
TRBJ2-4,-,TRBV19,-,CASSLLTGDLAKNIQYF,TGTGCCAGTAGTCTACTGACAGGAGACTTAGCCAAAAACATTCAGTACTTC
TRBJ2-7,TRBD2,TRBV10-1,few,CASSGAGGTGEQYF,TGCGCCAGCAGTGGGGCCGGGGGGACGGGCGAGCAGTACTTC
TRBJ1-1,-,TRBV7-9,-,CASSTGVDRTEAFF,TGTGCCAGCAGTACGGGGGTGGATCGTACTGAAGCTTTCTTT
TRBJ1-5,-,TRBV6-6,-,CASSYRGRSNQPQHF,TGTGCCAGCAGTTATCGGGGACGTAGCAATCAGCCCCAGCATTTT
TRBJ1-2,-,TRBV14,-,CASSQHRYGYTF,TGTGCCAGCAGCCAACATAGGTATGGCTACACCTTC
TRBJ1-2,-,TRBV29-1,-,CSSKSGTAIDGYTF,TGCAGCTCCAAATCCGGGACGGCAATCGATGGCTACACCTTC
TRBJ1-2,-,TRBV6-5,-,CASSLARSNNYGYTF,TGTGCCAGCAGTCTAGCCCGTAGTAACAACTATGGCTACACCTTC
TRBJ1-4,-,TRBV19,-,CASSSRREEKLFF,TGTGCCAGTTCCTCCCGCCGGGAGGAAAAACTGTTTTTT
TRBJ1-2,-,TRBV14,-,CASSSVGLGGYTF,TGTGCCAGCAGCTCAGTAGGATTGGGCGGCTACACCTTC
TRBJ2-4,TRBD2,TRBV6-1,-,CASSDGRAGTAKNIQYF,TGTGCCAGCAGTGATGGGAGGGCCGGGACAGCCAAAAACATTCAGTACTTC
TRBJ2-2,TRBD2,TRBV5-1,-,CASSPLAGGPGTGELFF,TGCGCCAGCAGCCCTCTAGCGGGGGGGCCGGGCACCGGGGAGCTGTTTTTT
TRBJ2-2,TRBD2,TRBV5-1,-,CASSRRLAGWNTGELFF,TGCGCCAGCAGTCGTAGACTAGCGGGCTGGAACACCGGGGAGCTGTTTTTT
TRBJ2-7,-,TRBV6-1,-,CASSPSLNSYEQYF,TGTGCCAGCAGCCCCAGCCTCAACTCCTACGAGCAGTACTTC
TRBJ2-5,-,TRBV7-2,-,CASSLDLGGGETQYF,TGTGCCAGCAGCTTAGATCTAGGTGGGGGGGAGACCCAGTACTTC
TRBJ1-4,TRBD1,TRBV7-8,-,CASSKDRGREKLFF,TGTGCCAGCAGCAAGGACAGGGGGCGAGAAAAACTGTTTTTT
TRBJ1-2,-,TRBV2,-,CASSEEGVAGYTF,TGTGCCAGCAGTGAAGAGGGGGTCGCTGGCTACACCTTC
TRBJ1-5,-,TRBV28,-,CASSLRHLFASNQPQHF,TGTGCCAGCAGTTTAAGGCACCTCTTCGCGAGCAATCAGCCCCAGCATTTT
TRBJ1-1,-,TRBV5-1,-,CASSNGDTQNTEAFF,TGCGCCAGCAGCAACGGGGACACCCAGAACACTGAAGCTTTCTTT
TRBJ1-1,-,TRBV5-1,once,CASSLEAGRNTEAFF,TGCGCCAGCAGCTTGGAGGCAGGGAGGAACACTGAAGCTTTCTTT
TRBJ2-7,-,TRBV5-3,-,CARSFFTYEQYF,TGTGCCAGAAGCTTCTTCACCTACGAGCAGTACTTC
TRBJ2-7,TRBD1,TRBV19,-,CASSIDRGRGYEQYF,TGTGCCAGTAGTATCGACAGGGGGCGCGGGTACGAGCAGTACTTC
TRBJ2-5,TRBD2,TRBV7-2,-,CASSPGLAGETQYF,TGTGCCAGCAGCCCGGGACTAGCGGGGGAGACCCAGTACTTC
TRBJ2-1,-,TRBV6-5,-,CASSYAAGAYNEQFF,TGTGCCAGCAGTTACGCCGCAGGGGCCTACAATGAGCAGTTCTTC
TRBJ2-2,-,TRBV2,-,CASSAQGGNTGELFF,TGTGCCAGCAGCGCCCAAGGGGGGAACACCGGGGAGCTGTTTTTT
TRBJ1-1,-,TRBV19,-,CASSMPLRTEAFF,TGTGCCAGTAGTATGCCCCTGAGAACTGAAGCTTTCTTT
TRBJ1-5,TRBD1,TRBV19,-,CASKTNDRGGNQPQHF,TGTGCCAGTAAGACTAACGACAGGGGAGGCAATCAGCCCCAGCATTTT
TRBJ2-7,-,TRBV7-2,-,CASSPARLSYEQYF,TGTGCCAGCAGCCCAGCCAGGTTGTCCTACGAGCAGTACTTC
TRBJ2-4,TRBD2,TRBV18,-,CASSPPGGNIQYF,TGTGCCAGCTCACCGCCGGGGGGAAACATTCAGTACTTC
TRBJ2-1,-,TRBV6-6,-,CASTKYNEQFF,TGTGCCAGCACCAAATACAATGAGCAGTTCTTC
TRBJ2-5,-,TRBV30,-,CACRGETQYF,TGTGCCTGCCGGGGGGAGACCCAGTACTTC
TRBJ1-5,-,TRBV10-3,-,CASHRDRDQPQHF,TGTGCCAGTCACCGGGACCGAGATCAGCCCCAGCATTTT
TRBJ1-1,-,TRBV6-1,-,CASSALKNTEAFF,TGTGCCAGCAGTGCCCTGAAGAACACTGAAGCTTTCTTT
TRBJ2-6,-,TRBV2,-,CASSSGANVLTF,TGTGCCAGCAGCTCTGGGGCCAACGTCCTGACTTTC
TRBJ1-2,-,TRBV6-5,-,CASSLDRSYGYTF,TGTGCCAGCAGTTTAGACAGAAGCTATGGCTACACCTTC
TRBJ2-3,TRBD1,TRBV7-9,-,CASSFAGQVSTDTQYF,TGTGCCAGCAGCTTCGCGGGACAGGTTAGCACAGATACGCAGTATTTT